Each of the 4 T cell receptor beta chains below was sequenced from the same sample in a study of T cell repertoires in cytomegalovirus infection. Using its own MiXCR run on the reads, TCRdb lists one record per CDR3 protein. Among about 150,000 distinct CDR3 sequences listed, less than 25% were seen once. Input material: PBMCs. The receptors shown here come from a human donor in good health (CMV status not recorded). Some clones in this sample may be carry-over from other donors' samples.

This clonotype has only a few counts. The chain combines TRBV7-8 with TRBJ2-3, with TRBD2 identical over 9 bases. Germline V gene data show CDR1 as SGHVS and CDR2 as FQNEAQ. The CDR3 runs to 16 residues. The ends lost 4 bases at V and 3 bases at J; junction bases unmatched: 8. In DNA, the CDR3 is TGTGCCAGCAGCTCATTGGCTAGCGGGATGACAGATACGCAGTATTTT. This translates into CASSSLASGMTDTQYF. The full variable domain, completed using reference TRBV7-8 and TRBJ2-3, is GAGVSQSPRYKVAKRGQDVALRCDPISGHVSLFWYQQALGQGPEFLTYFQNEAQLDKSGLPSDRFFAERPEGSVSTLKIQRTQQEDSAVYLCASSSLASGMTDTQYFGPGTRLTVL.

This clonotype was counted at least ten times. The chain combines TRBV6-2 or TRBV6-3 with TRBJ2-2; no reliable D call. CDR1 is MNHEY and CDR2 is SVGEGT in the germline V gene. Trimming took off 6 bases at V and 1 base at J, with 6 bases between the two ends. The CDR3 is made up of 13 amino acids. CDR3 nucleotides: TGTGCCAGCAGCCTACTGAACACCGGGGAGCTGTTTTTT. This sequence encodes CASSLLNTGELFF.

This chain links TRBV6-5 with TRBJ2-2; perhaps TRBD1 as D (5 bases). Trimming removed 3 bases from V and 1 base from J, with 6 bases in between. Germline-derived CDR1 and CDR2 are MNHEY and SVGAGI. The CDR3 totals 14 residues. The CDR3 region has the DNA TGTGCCAGCAGTTATCAGGGGAACACCGGGGAGCTGTTTTTT. The encoded protein is CASSYQGNTGELFF.

This clonotype turned up a few times. J is TRBJ2-7 and V is TRBV10-3; 9 bases match TRBD2. V was clipped by 3 bases and J by 5 bases; unmatched bases: 5. CDR3 size: 14 residues. Germline V lookup: CDR1 ENHRY, CDR2 SYGVKD. As DNA, the CDR3 is TGTGCCATCAGTGATCAGCGGGGGGACCACGAGCAGTACTTC. This codes for CAISDQRGDHEQYF.